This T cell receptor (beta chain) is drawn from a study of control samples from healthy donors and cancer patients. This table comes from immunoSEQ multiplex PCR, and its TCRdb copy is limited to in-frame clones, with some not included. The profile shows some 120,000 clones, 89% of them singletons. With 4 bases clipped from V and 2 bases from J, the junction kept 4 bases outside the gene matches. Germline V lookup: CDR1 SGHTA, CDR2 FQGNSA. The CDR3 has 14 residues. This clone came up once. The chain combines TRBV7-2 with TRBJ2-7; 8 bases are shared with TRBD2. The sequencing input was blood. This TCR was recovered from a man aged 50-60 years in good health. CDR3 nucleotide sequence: TGTGCCAGCAGCTGGACGGGGGGGACCTACGAGCAGTACTTC. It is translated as CASSWTGGTYEQYF.